Listed here are 5 T cell receptor beta chains from one sample, sequenced in a study of T cells in tuberculosis. Data came from immunoSEQ multiplex PCR; TCRdb stores just in-frame clones and leaves some out. The data show 7,500 to 8,500 clones, 95% seen once. The source material was PBMCs. The receptors originated from an adult with tuberculosis.

This clone is a singleton in its sample. The chain links TRBV25-1 to TRBJ2-3; D remains ambiguous. This CDR3 contains 14 residues. Germline lookup yields CDR1 MGHDK and CDR2 SYGVNS. V shed 3 bases and J shed 3 bases, with 10 bases lying between them. DNA of the CDR3: TGTGCCAGCAGTGATAATAAAATTACAGATACGCAGTATTTT. Its translation: CASSDNKITDTQYF. The full variable domain, completed using reference TRBV25-1 and TRBJ2-3, is EADIYQTPRYLVIGTGKKITLECSQTMGHDKMYWYQQDPGMELHLIHYSYGVNSTEKGDLSSESTVSRIRTEHFPLTLESARPSHTSQYLCASSDNKITDTQYFGPGTRLTVL.

CDR3 in amino acids: CASSVWAEQYF. The CDR3 nucleotides are TGTGCCAGCAGTGTTTGGGCCGAGCAGTACTTC. The chain links TRBV2 to TRBJ2-7; D is unresolved. CDR3 length equals 11 residues. Germline CDR1 is SNHLY and CDR2 is FYNNEI. V shed 4 bases and J shed 6 bases, with 7 bases lying between them.

This clone was recorded once. The rearrangement uses TRBV28 and TRBJ1-4; TRBD1 is a possible D gene (5 bases). CDR3 length: 14 residues. CDR1 and CDR2 (germline): MDHEN, SYDVKM. V lost 5 bases to trimming and J lost 8 bases, with 15 bases between them. The CDR3 nucleotides are TGTGCCAGCAGTCCTGACAGAGTTTGGGAAAAACTGTTTTTT. The encoded protein is CASSPDRVWEKLFF.

The chain combines TRBV4-1 with TRBJ2-7; 8 bases line up with TRBD2. Losses at the gene ends were 6 bases for V and 4 bases for J; bases not matched to a gene: 5. This CDR3 is 13 amino acids long. Germline loops: CDR1 MGHRA, CDR2 YSYEKL. The CDR3 region has the DNA TGCGCCAGCAGAGCGGGAGTGGGGTACGAGCAGTACTTC. Translating it yields CASRAGVGYEQYF.

J is TRBJ2-1 and V is TRBV15, with no clear D. Germline values: CDR1 LNHNV, CDR2 YYDKDF (reference sequence). The length of the CDR3 is 15 residues. Trimming took off 0 bases at V and 8 bases at J, with 14 bases between the two ends. The CDR3 coding sequence is TGTGCCACCAGCAGAGAGCCTAGTGCTCCTCATGAGCAGTTCTTC. Amino acid sequence: CATSREPSAPHEQFF. The complete variable domain, with remaining parts taken from reference TRBV15 and TRBJ2-1, reads DAMVIQNPRYQVTQFGKPVTLSCSQTLNHNVMYWYQQKSSQAPKLLFHYYDKDFNNEADTPDNFQSRRPNTSFCFLDIRSPGLGDTAMYLCATSREPSAPHEQFFGPGTRLTVL.